This is a list of T cell receptor beta chains from one sample in a study of long-term antiretroviral therapy in people with HIV. Some clones are missing from TCRdb's copy, which holds only in-frame ones; the method was immunoSEQ multiplex PCR. This sample yields 20,000 to 30,000 clones, of which roughly nine tenths are seen a single time; under 5.5% belongs to the top ten. Here the sequenced sample was unsorted PBMCs, taken approximately 2.6 years after starting antiretroviral therapy. The receptors here all came from a man in his forties with HIV. Each CDR3 is given with its conserved first and last residue. A D gene is named only where the DNA matches it firmly. Rows give clone size only sometimes, using once, few, many, or a class for an expanded clone.

D: -; V: TRBV28; J: TRBJ1-1; size: -; CDR3: CASSFQAGHTVYTEAFF; DNA: TGTGCCAGCAGTTTTCAAGCTGGACATACCGTTTACACTGAAGCTTTCTTT
D: -; V: TRBV28; J: TRBJ1-1; size: -; CDR3: CASSFRTGPSINTEAFF; DNA: TGTGCCAGCAGTTTTCGCACGGGACCCTCGATAAACACTGAAGCTTTCTTT
D: -; V: TRBV9; J: TRBJ1-4; size: -; CDR3: CASSVGEGVKLFF; DNA: TGTGCCAGCAGCGTAGGAGAAGGGGTGAAACTGTTTTTT
D: -; V: TRBV4-3; J: TRBJ1-5; size: few; CDR3: CASSQTRGIRNQPQHF; DNA: TGCGCCAGCAGCCAAACACGGGGGATACGCAATCAGCCCCAGCATTTT
D: -; V: TRBV5-1; J: TRBJ2-7; size: -; CDR3: CASSLALTLQDYEQYF; DNA: TGCGCCAGCAGCTTGGCCTTAACTCTTCAAGACTACGAGCAGTACTTC
D: -; V: TRBV30; J: TRBJ2-1; size: -; CDR3: CAWSVRLGNEQFF; DNA: TGTGCCTGGAGTGTCCGGTTAGGGAATGAGCAGTTCTTC
D: TRBD2; V: TRBV7-8; J: TRBJ2-2; size: once; CDR3: CASSLATGGISGELFF; DNA: TGTGCCAGCAGCTTAGCGACGGGAGGGATTTCCGGGGAGCTGTTTTTT
D: TRBD2; V: TRBV6-5; J: TRBJ2-5; size: -; CDR3: CASSLISGLAGETQYF; DNA: TGTGCCAGCAGTTTAATTTCGGGACTAGCGGGAGAGACCCAGTACTTC
D: -; V: TRBV7-9; J: TRBJ1-1; size: -; CDR3: CASSLHGNTEAFF; DNA: TGTGCCAGCAGCCTTCACGGGAACACTGAAGCTTTCTTT
D: TRBD1; V: TRBV7-2; J: TRBJ1-4; size: -; CDR3: CASSSDRGHEKLFF; DNA: TGTGCCAGCAGCTCCGACAGGGGGCATGAAAAACTGTTTTTT
D: -; V: TRBV19; J: TRBJ1-5; size: -; CDR3: CACSLGGSNQPQHF; DNA: TGTGCCTGCTCTCTTGGGGGTAGCAATCAGCCCCAGCATTTT
D: -; V: TRBV2; J: TRBJ1-1; size: -; CDR3: CASKVQMNTEAFF; DNA: TGTGCCAGCAAGGTCCAGATGAACACTGAAGCTTTCTTT
D: -; V: TRBV6-5; J: TRBJ2-1; size: -; CDR3: CASSYAPGPNEQFF; DNA: TGTGCCAGCAGTTACGCCCCTGGGCCCAATGAGCAGTTCTTC
D: TRBD2; V: TRBV2; J: TRBJ2-2; size: -; CDR3: CASSPRLAGGPSTGELFF; DNA: TGTGCCAGCAGTCCCCGACTAGCGGGGGGGCCTAGCACCGGGGAGCTGTTTTTT
D: TRBD1; V: TRBV27; J: TRBJ2-7; size: -; CDR3: CASSQSRDRDYEQYF; DNA: TGTGCCAGCAGCCAATCCCGGGACAGGGATTACGAGCAGTACTTC